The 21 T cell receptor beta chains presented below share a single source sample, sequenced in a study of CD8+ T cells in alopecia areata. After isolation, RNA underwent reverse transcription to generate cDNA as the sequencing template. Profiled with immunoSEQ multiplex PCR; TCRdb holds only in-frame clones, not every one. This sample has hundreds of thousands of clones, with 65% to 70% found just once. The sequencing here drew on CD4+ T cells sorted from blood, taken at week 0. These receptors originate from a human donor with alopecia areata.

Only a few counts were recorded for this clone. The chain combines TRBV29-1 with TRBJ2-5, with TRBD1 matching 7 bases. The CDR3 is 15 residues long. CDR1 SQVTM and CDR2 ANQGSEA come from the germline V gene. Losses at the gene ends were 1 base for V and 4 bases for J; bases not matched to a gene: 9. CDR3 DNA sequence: TGCAGCGTTGAAGGAAGACAGGGCTTGCGAGAGACCCAGTACTTC. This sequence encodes CSVEGRQGLRETQYF.

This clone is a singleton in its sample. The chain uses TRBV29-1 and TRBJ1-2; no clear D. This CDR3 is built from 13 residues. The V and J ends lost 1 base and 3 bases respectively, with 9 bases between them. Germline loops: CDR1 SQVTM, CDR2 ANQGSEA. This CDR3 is CSVEGTGHYGYTF. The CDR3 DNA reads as TGCAGCGTTGAAGGGACGGGCCACTATGGCTACACCTTC.

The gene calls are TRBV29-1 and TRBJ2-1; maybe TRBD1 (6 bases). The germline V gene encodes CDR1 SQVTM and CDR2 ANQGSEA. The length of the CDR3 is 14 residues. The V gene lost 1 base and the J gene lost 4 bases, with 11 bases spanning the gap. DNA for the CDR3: TGCAGCGTTGAAGCAGGGGTCTTGTACAATGAGCAGTTCTTC. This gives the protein CSVEAGVLYNEQFF.

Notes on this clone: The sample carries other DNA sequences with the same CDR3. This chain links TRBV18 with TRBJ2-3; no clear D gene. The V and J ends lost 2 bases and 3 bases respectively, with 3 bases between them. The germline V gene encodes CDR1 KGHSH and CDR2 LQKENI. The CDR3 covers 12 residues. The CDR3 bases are TGTGCCAGCTCACCAGGGACAGATACGCAGTATTTT. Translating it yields CASSPGTDTQYF. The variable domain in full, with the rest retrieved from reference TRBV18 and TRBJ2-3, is NAGVMQNPRHLVRRRGQEARLRCSPMKGHSHVYWYRQLPEEGLKFMVYLQKENIIDESGMPKERFSAEFPKEGPSILRIQQVVRGDSAAYFCASSPGTDTQYFGPGTRLTVL.

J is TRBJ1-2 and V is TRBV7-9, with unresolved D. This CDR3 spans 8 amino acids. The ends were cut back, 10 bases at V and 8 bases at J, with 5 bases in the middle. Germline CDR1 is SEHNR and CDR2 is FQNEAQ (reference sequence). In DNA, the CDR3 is TGTGCCATCGGGGGCTACACCTTC. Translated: CAIGGYTF.

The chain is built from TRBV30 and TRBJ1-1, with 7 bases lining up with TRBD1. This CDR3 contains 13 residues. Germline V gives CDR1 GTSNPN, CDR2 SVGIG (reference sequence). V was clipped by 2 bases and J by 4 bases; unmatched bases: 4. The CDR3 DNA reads TGTGCCTGGAGTCAGGGGGGTAGCACTGAAGCTTTCTTT. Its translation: CAWSQGGSTEAFF.

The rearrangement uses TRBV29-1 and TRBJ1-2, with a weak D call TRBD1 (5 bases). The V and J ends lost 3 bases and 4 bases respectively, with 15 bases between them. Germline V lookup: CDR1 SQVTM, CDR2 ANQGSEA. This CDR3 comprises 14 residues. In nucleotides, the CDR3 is TGCAGCGTTGAGGCATACAGGCGCTCCTATGGCTACACCTTC. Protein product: CSVEAYRRSYGYTF.

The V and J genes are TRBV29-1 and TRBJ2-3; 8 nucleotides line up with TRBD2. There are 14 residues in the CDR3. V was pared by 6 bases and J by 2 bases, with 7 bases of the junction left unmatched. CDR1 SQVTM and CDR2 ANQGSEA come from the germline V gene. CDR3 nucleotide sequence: TGCAGCGTGGGGACTAGAGATTCCACAGATACGCAGTATTTT. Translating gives CSVGTRDSTDTQYF.

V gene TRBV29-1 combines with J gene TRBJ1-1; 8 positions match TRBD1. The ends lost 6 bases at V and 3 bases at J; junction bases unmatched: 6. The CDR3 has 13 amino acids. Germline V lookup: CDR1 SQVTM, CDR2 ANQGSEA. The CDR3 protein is CSVALTGDTEAFF. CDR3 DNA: TGCAGCGTAGCACTGACAGGGGACACTGAAGCTTTCTTT.

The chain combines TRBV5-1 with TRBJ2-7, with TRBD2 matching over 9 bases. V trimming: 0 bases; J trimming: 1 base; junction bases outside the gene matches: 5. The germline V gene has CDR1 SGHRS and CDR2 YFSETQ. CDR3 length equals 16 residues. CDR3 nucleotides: TGCGCCAGCAGCTTGGTCCCTAGCGGGGCGTCCTACGAGCAGTACTTC. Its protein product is CASSLVPSGASYEQYF.

Here the CDR3 reads CARKSGSGQYF. As DNA, the CDR3 is TGTGCCCGAAAGTCGGGCAGCGGGCAGTACTTC. The chain joins TRBV30 to TRBJ2-7; D possibly corresponds to TRBD2 (5 bases). The ends were cut back, 8 bases at V and 9 bases at J, with 17 bases in the middle. The germline V gene has CDR1 GTSNPN and CDR2 SVGIG (reference sequence). The CDR3 is made up of 11 amino acids.

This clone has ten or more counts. CDR3 sequence reads: CASSLATEQGEQFF. The DNA of the CDR3 is TGCGCCAGCAGCTTGGCCACGGAGCAGGGTGAGCAGTTCTTC. The rearrangement links TRBV5-1 to TRBJ2-1; D possibly corresponds to TRBD1 (5 bases). CDR1 is SGHRS, CDR2 YFSETQ, per germline. The CDR3 is 14 residues long. Trimming left V 0 bases short and J 9 bases short, with 13 bases between.

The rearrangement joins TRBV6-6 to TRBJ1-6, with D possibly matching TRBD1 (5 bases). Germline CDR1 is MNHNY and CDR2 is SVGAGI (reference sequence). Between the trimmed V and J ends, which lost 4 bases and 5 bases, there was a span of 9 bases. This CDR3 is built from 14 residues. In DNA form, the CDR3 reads TGTGCCAGCAGTTTGTTAGGGGATAATTCACCCCTCCACTTT. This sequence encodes CASSLLGDNSPLHF.

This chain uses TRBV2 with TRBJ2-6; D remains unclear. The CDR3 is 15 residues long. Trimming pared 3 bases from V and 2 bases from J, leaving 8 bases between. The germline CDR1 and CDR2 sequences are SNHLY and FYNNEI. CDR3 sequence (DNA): TGTGCCAGCAGTGACGGGCAGCCTGGGGCCAACGTCCTGACTTTC. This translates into CASSDGQPGANVLTF. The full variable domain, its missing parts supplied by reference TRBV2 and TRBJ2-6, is EPEVTQTPSHQVTQMGQEVILRCVPISNHLYFYWYRQILGQKVEFLVSFYNNEISEKSEIFDDQFSVERPDGSNFTLKIRSTKLEDSAMYFCASSDGQPGANVLTFGAGSRLTVL.

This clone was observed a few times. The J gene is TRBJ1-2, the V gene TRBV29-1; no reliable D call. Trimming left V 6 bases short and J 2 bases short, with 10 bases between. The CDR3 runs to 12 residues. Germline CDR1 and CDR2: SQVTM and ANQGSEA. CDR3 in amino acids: CSVAVTNYGYTF. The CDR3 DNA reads TGCAGCGTGGCAGTCACGAACTATGGCTACACCTTC.

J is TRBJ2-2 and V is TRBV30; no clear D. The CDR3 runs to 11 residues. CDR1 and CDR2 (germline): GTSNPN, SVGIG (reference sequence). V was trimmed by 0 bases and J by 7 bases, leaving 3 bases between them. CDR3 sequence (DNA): TGTGCCTGGAGTGTAGTCGGGGAGCTGTTTTTT. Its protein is CAWSVVGELFF.

Here the CDR3 reads CASSTFPGQGATGELFF. The CDR3, as DNA: TGTGCCAGTAGTACTTTTCCGGGACAGGGGGCAACCGGGGAGCTGTTTTTT. The chain recombines TRBV19 with TRBJ2-2; 12 bases are shared with TRBD1. V lost 4 bases and J lost 5; bases outside the gene matches: 8. In germline, CDR1 is LNHDA, CDR2 SQIVND (reference sequence). The CDR3 extends over 17 amino acids.

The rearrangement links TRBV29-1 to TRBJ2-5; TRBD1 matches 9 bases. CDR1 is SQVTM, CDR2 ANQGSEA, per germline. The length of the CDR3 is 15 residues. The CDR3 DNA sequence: TGCACCATTACGGGGCCGGGGACAGGGCAGGAGACCCAGTACTTC. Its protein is CTITGPGTGQETQYF.

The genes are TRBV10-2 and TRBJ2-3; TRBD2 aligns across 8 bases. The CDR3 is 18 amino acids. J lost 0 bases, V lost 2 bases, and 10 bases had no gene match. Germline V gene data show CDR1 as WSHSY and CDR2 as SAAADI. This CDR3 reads CASSEVLLAGSSTDTQYF. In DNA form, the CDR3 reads TGCGCCAGCAGTGAGGTTTTGCTAGCGGGTTCTAGCACAGATACGCAGTATTTT.

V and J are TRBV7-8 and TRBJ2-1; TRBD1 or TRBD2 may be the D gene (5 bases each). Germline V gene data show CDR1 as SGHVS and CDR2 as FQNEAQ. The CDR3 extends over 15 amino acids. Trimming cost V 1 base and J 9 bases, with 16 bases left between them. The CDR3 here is CASSLVRPGLGEQFF. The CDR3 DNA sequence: TGTGCCAGCAGCTTAGTTAGACCGGGGCTAGGTGAGCAGTTCTTC.

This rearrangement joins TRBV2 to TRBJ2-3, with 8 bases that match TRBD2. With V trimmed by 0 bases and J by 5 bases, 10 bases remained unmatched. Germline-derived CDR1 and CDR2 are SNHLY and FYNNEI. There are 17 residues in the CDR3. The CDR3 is CASSEALPGGAKDTQYF. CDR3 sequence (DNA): TGTGCCAGCAGTGAAGCGCTTCCCGGGGGGGCCAAAGATACGCAGTATTTT.